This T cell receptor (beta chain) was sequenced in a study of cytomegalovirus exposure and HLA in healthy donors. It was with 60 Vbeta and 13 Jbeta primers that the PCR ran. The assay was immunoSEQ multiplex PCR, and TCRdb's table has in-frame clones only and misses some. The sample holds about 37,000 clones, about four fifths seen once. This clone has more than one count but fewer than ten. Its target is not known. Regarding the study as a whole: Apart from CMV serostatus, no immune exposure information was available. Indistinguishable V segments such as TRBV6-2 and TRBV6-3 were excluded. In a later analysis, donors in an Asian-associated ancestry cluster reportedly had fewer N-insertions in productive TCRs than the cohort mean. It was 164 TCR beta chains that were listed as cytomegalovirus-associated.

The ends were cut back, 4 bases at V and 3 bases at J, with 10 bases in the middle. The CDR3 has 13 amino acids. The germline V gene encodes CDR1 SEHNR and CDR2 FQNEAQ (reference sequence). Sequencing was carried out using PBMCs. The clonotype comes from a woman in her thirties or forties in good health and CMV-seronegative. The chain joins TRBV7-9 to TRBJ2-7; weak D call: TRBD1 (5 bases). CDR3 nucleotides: TGTGCCAGCAGCTCTGGGGCATACTACGAGCAGTACGTC. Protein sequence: CASSSGAYYEQYV.